The subject of this entry is one TCR beta chain. Its antigen is as yet unknown. The data originate from a study of T-cell memory formation after mild COVID-19. Overall study findings and caveats: Chiefly within CM and EM were the contracting CD4+ clones; CD8+ ones were within EMRA.

The V gene's germline CDR1 is SQVTM and CDR2 ANQGSEA. V was clipped by 4 bases and J by 4 bases, with 14 bases between them. CDR3 length: 14 residues. TCRdb processed the 5' RACE reads anew with MiXCR; each CDR3 protein has one entry. Of 140,000 to 150,000 distinct CDR3 sequences listed, roughly 21% are singletons. The chain links TRBV29-1 to TRBJ2-1; possible D gene TRBD2, 7 bases. The sequenced sample was PBMCs or a T cell subset sorted from them (not recorded which). This receptor was identified in an adult woman who had mild COVID-19 (a few samples of this study predate the infection). Cell type and time point are not known. DNA of the CDR3: TGCAGCGTTGGCCTAGGGGGGGATTACAATGAGCAGTTCTTC. It encodes CSVGLGGDYNEQFF.